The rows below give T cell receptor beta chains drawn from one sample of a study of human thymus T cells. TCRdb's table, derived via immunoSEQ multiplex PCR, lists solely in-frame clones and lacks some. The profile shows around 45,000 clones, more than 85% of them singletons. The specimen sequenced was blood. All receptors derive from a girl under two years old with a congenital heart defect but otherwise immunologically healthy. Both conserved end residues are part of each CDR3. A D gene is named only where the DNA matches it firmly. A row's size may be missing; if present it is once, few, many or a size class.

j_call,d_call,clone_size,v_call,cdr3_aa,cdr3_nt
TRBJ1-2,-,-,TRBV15,CATSILPQPTYDYGYTF,TGTGCCACCAGCATCCTACCCCAGCCCACCTATGACTATGGCTACACCTTC
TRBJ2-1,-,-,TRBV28,CASRSGSYNEQFF,TGTGCCAGCCGTAGCGGCTCCTACAATGAGCAGTTCTTC
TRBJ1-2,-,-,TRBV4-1,CASSHHQGSGYGYTF,TGCGCCAGCAGCCACCACCAGGGTTCGGGCTATGGCTACACCTTC
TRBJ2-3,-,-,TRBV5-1,CASSLTQQGPPSTDTQYF,TGCGCCAGCAGCCTAACCCAACAGGGACCTCCTAGCACAGATACGCAGTATTTT
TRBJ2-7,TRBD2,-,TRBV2,CASSASGMSYEQYF,TGTGCCAGCAGCGCTAGCGGGATGTCCTACGAGCAGTACTTC
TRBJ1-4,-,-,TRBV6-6,CASSYSRGLREKLFF,TGTGCCAGCAGTTACTCACGGGGGTTACGTGAAAAACTGTTTTTT
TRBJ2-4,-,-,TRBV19,CASSIREIRLAKNIQYF,TGTGCCAGTAGTATCAGGGAGATCCGCCTAGCCAAAAACATTCAGTACTTC
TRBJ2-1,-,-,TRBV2,CASDGSSYNEQFF,TGTGCCAGCGATGGGAGCTCCTACAATGAGCAGTTCTTC
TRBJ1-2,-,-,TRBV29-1,CSVESGGNGYTF,TGCAGCGTTGAGTCGGGGGGCAATGGCTACACCTTC
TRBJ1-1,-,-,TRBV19,CASSIVAGSRIHTEAFF,TGTGCCAGTAGTATTGTGGCAGGATCCCGAATACACACTGAAGCTTTCTTT
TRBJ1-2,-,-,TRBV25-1,CASSRGTLLNYGYTF,TGTGCCAGCAGTAGGGGGACACTATTGAACTATGGCTACACCTTC
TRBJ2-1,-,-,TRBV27,CASSKRTIFYNEQFF,TGTGCCAGCAGTAAACGGACCATCTTCTACAATGAGCAGTTCTTC
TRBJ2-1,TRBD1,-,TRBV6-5,CASSYLRTGVPNEQFF,TGTGCCAGCAGTTACCTGAGGACAGGGGTCCCCAATGAGCAGTTCTTC
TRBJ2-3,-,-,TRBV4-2,CASSEIRSSTDTQYF,TGTGCCAGCAGTGAAATTAGGTCTAGCACAGATACGCAGTATTTT
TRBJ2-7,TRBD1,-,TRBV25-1,CASSPNRDSTYEQYF,TGTGCCAGCAGCCCAAACCGGGACAGCACCTACGAGCAGTACTTC
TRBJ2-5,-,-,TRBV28,CASGRGGAWETQYF,TGTGCCAGCGGTAGGGGGGGCGCGTGGGAGACCCAGTACTTC
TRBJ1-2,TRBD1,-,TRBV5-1,CASSFRDRDYGYTF,TGCGCCAGCAGCTTCCGGGACAGGGACTATGGCTACACCTTC
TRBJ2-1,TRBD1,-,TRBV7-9,CASSRGQVYNEQFF,TGTGCCAGCAGCCGGGGACAGGTCTACAATGAGCAGTTCTTC
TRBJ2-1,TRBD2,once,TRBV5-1,CASSLERGRELQFF,TGCGCCAGCAGCTTGGAACGTGGGCGGGAGCTTCAGTTCTTC
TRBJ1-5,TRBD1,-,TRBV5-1,CASSWDSNQPQHF,TGCGCCAGCAGCTGGGACAGTAATCAGCCCCAGCATTTT